Below, 6 T cell receptor beta chains from the same sample are listed, as sequenced in a study of T cells in localized non-small cell lung cancer. Profiled with immunoSEQ multiplex PCR; TCRdb holds only in-frame clones, not every one. The sample contains 53,000 or so clones, 75% to 90% of which appear only once. The sample here was peripheral blood mononuclear cells, taken before any cancer treatment. The receptors derive from a man between 40 and 70 years old with stage III lung adenocarcinoma.

The chain links TRBV10-3 to TRBJ1-5; D is possibly TRBD1 (5 bases). V lost 4 bases to trimming and J lost 2 bases, with 12 bases between them. In germline, CDR1 is ENHRY, CDR2 SYGVKD. There are 15 residues in the CDR3. The CDR3 loop reads CAISGTQGGNQPQHF. The DNA for the CDR3 is TGTGCCATCAGTGGGACGCAGGGTGGCAATCAGCCCCAGCATTTT.

The J gene is TRBJ2-1, the V gene TRBV7-9; D is unresolved. V lost 5 bases and J lost 7, with 9 bases in between. The CDR3 runs 12 residues. CDR1 and CDR2 (germline): SEHNR, FQNEAQ (reference sequence). DNA of the CDR3: TGTGCCAGCAGCCAAACGAGGAATGAGCAGTTCTTC. This encodes CASSQTRNEQFF.

V usage is TRBV11-2 and J usage is TRBJ2-5; perhaps TRBD2 as D (7 bases). CDR3 length: 16 residues. The V end lost 4 bases, the J end lost 4 bases, and 19 bases lay between the germline ends. Per germline, CDR1 SGHAT and CDR2 FQNNGV. The CDR3 protein is CASSSPGGLGLETQYF. Here the CDR3 DNA reads TGTGCCAGCAGCTCCCCCGGGGGGCTAGGGCTAGAGACCCAGTACTTC.

The chain carries TRBV9 and TRBJ2-7; possibly TRBD1 or TRBD2 for D (5 bases each). V dropped 3 bases and J dropped 3 bases, with 19 bases sitting between them. The V gene's germline CDR1 is SGDLS and CDR2 YYNGEE. The length of the CDR3 is 16 residues. The CDR3 sequence: CASSGRDGLIGYEQYF. DNA of the CDR3: TGTGCCAGCAGCGGACGGGACGGATTAATAGGCTACGAGCAGTACTTC.

The chain employs TRBV4-3 and TRBJ1-1; D is unresolved. V was cut by 4 bases and J by 10 bases, with 13 bases left in between. This CDR3 is 12 amino acids long. In germline, CDR1 is LGHNA, CDR2 YSLEER. CDR3 DNA sequence: TGCGCCAGCAGCCGACCGGGCCAGCGAGCTTTCTTT. As protein: CASSRPGQRAFF.

V gene TRBV19 combines with J gene TRBJ1-2; 8 bases map to TRBD1. Losses at the gene ends were 7 bases for V and 4 bases for J; bases not matched to a gene: 8. Germline V CDR1 and CDR2: LNHDA, SQIVND (reference sequence). The CDR3 covers 14 residues. In nucleotides, the CDR3 is TGTGCCAGTATCGGGACAGGAGTGTTCTATGGCTACACCTTC. Translation gives CASIGTGVFYGYTF.